Below are 15 T cell receptor beta chains sequenced from a single sample in a study of identical twins. TCRdb called the 5' RACE reads again in MiXCR, with one record for every CDR3 protein. Here the sample spans 450,000 or so distinct CDR3 sequences, approximately 15% being singletons. These data were also filed under a second study, of yellow fever vaccine responses in identical twins.

Sequenced: CD4+ T cells sorted from blood. Receptor source: a woman younger than 35 in good health.

This clonotype was counted a few times. The rearrangement links TRBV20-1 to TRBJ1-1, with a weak D call TRBD1 (5 bases). Germline V CDR1 and CDR2: DFQATT, SNEGSKA (reference sequence). The CDR3 is 15 residues long. V was pared by 0 bases and J by 4 bases, with 15 bases between. Here the CDR3 reads CSARDGGRTSTEAFF. CDR3 DNA: TGCAGTGCTAGAGATGGGGGTCGGACGAGCACTGAAGCTTTCTTT.

This clonotype has just a few counts. V gene TRBV10-3 combines with J gene TRBJ2-5; TRBD1 agrees at 8 bases. The length of the CDR3 is 14 residues. The J segment lost 1 base and the V segment lost 2 bases, leaving 0 bases of the junction unmatched. Germline assignment: CDR1 ENHRY and CDR2 SYGVKD. The CDR3 region is CAISEGTGQETQYF. The DNA for the CDR3 is TGTGCCATCAGTGAGGGGACAGGCCAAGAGACCCAGTACTTC.

This clonotype was recorded a few times. The CDR3 bases are TGTGCCAGCAGCCCCGACCCCCCAGGGGGCTACAATGAGCAGTTCTTC. Translation gives CASSPDPPGGYNEQFF. The chain carries TRBV6-2 or TRBV6-3 and TRBJ2-1; 7 bases agree with TRBD1. Germline CDR1 and CDR2: MNHEY and SVGEGT. With V trimmed by 6 bases and J by 3 bases, 11 bases remained unmatched. The CDR3 runs to 16 residues.

This clonotype was observed a handful of times. The chain links TRBV5-6 to TRBJ2-3; no firm D call. CDR1 and CDR2 (germline): SGHDT, YYEEEE. This CDR3 comprises 14 residues. Trimming shortened V by 4 bases and J by 0 bases, and 9 bases separated the two germline ends. The chain's CDR3 is CASSVGISTDTQYF. The DNA of the CDR3 is TGTGCCAGCAGCGTAGGGATTAGCACAGATACGCAGTATTTT.

This clonotype was seen more than once but under ten times. The chain joins TRBV28 to TRBJ2-1; TRBD2 aligns across 14 bases. Trimming cost V 6 bases and J 3 bases; bases outside gene matches: 7. The CDR3 has 17 amino acids. The germline V gene encodes CDR1 MDHEN and CDR2 SYDVKM. The CDR3, as DNA: TGTGCCAGCAGCCAGACTAGCGGGAGGGCCTTCTACAATGAGCAGTTCTTC. Translation: CASSQTSGRAFYNEQFF.

This clonotype was found once. V gene TRBV7-2 combines with J gene TRBJ2-6, with TRBD1 as a possible D gene (5 bases). The V and J ends lost 6 bases and 0 bases respectively, with 15 bases between them. This CDR3 has 17 amino acids. Germline V gene data show CDR1 as SGHTA and CDR2 as FQGNSA. In DNA, the CDR3 is TGTGCCAGCAGTTGGACATGGGGATCCTCTGGGGCCAACGTCCTGACTTTC. Its protein product is CASSWTWGSSGANVLTF.

The chain has TRBV5-1 and TRBJ1-6; 11 nucleotides match TRBD1. The CDR3 runs 14 residues. From germline, CDR1 is SGHRS and CDR2 YFSETQ. After removal of 4 bases from V and 13 bases from J, the junction contained 7 bases not matched to a gene. The CDR3 nucleotides read TGCGCCAGCAGCCAAGGACAGGGGGCTTGGCCCCTCCACTTT. It specifies CASSQGQGAWPLHF. The full variable domain, rest sourced from reference TRBV5-1 and TRBJ1-6, is KAGVTQTPRYLIKTRGQQVTLSCSPISGHRSVSWYQQTPGQGLQFLFEYFSETQRNKGNFPGRFSGRQFSNSRSEMNVSTLELGDSALYLCASSQGQGAWPLHFGNGTRLTVT.

The chain carries TRBV3-1 and TRBJ2-1, with 10 positions matching TRBD2. V shed 4 bases, J shed 4 bases, and the junction held 7 bases outside the gene matches. The CDR3 runs 16 residues. Germline CDR1 is LGHDT and CDR2 is YNNKEL (reference sequence). This CDR3 is CASSPVAGGLYNEQFF. The CDR3 region has the DNA TGTGCCAGCAGCCCAGTAGCGGGGGGCCTATACAATGAGCAGTTCTTC.

V gene TRBV9 combines with J gene TRBJ2-3; D is uncertain. V shed 2 bases and J shed 1 base, with 11 bases lying between them. Germline values: CDR1 SGDLS, CDR2 YYNGEE. There are 15 residues in the CDR3. The CDR3 spells CASSVGSKGTDTQYF. The CDR3 nucleotides are TGTGCCAGCAGCGTGGGATCTAAAGGCACAGATACGCAGTATTTT.

J is TRBJ2-1 and V is TRBV7-8; the D gene is possibly TRBD1 (6 bases). The germline CDR1 and CDR2 sequences are SGHVS and FQNEAQ. The CDR3 loop spans 16 amino acids. The V end was cut by 5 bases, the J end by 6 bases, with 20 bases between. The CDR3 DNA sequence: TGTGCCAGCAGCGGGGGCCGGGCCCCGGTCCTCAATGAGCAGTTCTTC. Amino acid sequence: CASSGGRAPVLNEQFF.

About this clonotype itself: A read error may account for a junction end that differs from germline. The gene calls are TRBV5-4 and TRBJ2-2; unclear D gene. CDR1 SGHNT and CDR2 YYREEE come from the germline V gene (reference sequence). This CDR3 has 14 amino acids. CDR3 nucleotides: TGTGCCATCGGCCCTGGCCTACTCTGCTGGGTGCTGCTTTTT. Encoded protein: CAIGPGLLCWVLLF. Together with reference TRBV5-4 and TRBJ2-2, the CDR3 gives the full variable domain: ETGVTQSPTHLIKTRGQQVTLRCSSQSGHNTVSWYQQALGQGPQFIFQYYREEENGRGNFPPRFSGLQFPNYSSELNVNALELDDSALYLCAIGPGLLCWVLLFGEGSRLTVL.

This clonotype was observed a handful of times. The chain couples TRBV20-1 to TRBJ2-7, with 10 bases aligning to TRBD2. Looked up from germline, CDR1 is DFQATT and CDR2 is SNEGSKA (reference sequence). The CDR3 has 13 amino acids. V lost 3 bases to trimming and J lost 6 bases; unmatched junction nucleotides: 5. CDR3 DNA sequence: TGCAGTGCTAGGTCTAGCGGGAGACTCGAGCAGTACTTC. It is translated as CSARSSGRLEQYF.

This clonotype has more than one count but fewer than ten. The CDR3, as DNA: TGTGCCAGCAGCCAGGGAACCAGCGCAGGCGGGAGGGAAGAGACCCAGTACTTC. Translation gives CASSQGTSAGGREETQYF. This chain connects TRBV11-2 to TRBJ2-5; 9 bases align to TRBD2. Germline CDR1 and CDR2: SGHAT and FQNNGV. With V trimmed by 5 bases and J by 3 bases, 16 bases remained unmatched. The CDR3 totals 18 residues.

The rearrangement uses TRBV18 and TRBJ2-3; the D is unclear. From germline, CDR1 is KGHSH and CDR2 LQKENI. V lost 0 bases to trimming and J lost 4 bases, with 8 bases between them. This CDR3 is built from 14 residues. CDR3 in DNA: TGTGCCAGCTCACCACCACGCAAGGCAGATACGCAGTATTTT. This sequence encodes CASSPPRKADTQYF.

V gene TRBV12-3 or TRBV12-4 combines with J gene TRBJ2-7; 8 nucleotides line up with TRBD2. The CDR3 spans 17 residues. The trim removed 11 bases at V and 6 bases at J, leaving 24 bases unmatched. CDR3 nucleotide sequence: TGTGCCTTCAGTTTTTCCCCGACGGGAGGGATACCCTCCGAGCAGTACTTC. It encodes CAFSFSPTGGIPSEQYF.